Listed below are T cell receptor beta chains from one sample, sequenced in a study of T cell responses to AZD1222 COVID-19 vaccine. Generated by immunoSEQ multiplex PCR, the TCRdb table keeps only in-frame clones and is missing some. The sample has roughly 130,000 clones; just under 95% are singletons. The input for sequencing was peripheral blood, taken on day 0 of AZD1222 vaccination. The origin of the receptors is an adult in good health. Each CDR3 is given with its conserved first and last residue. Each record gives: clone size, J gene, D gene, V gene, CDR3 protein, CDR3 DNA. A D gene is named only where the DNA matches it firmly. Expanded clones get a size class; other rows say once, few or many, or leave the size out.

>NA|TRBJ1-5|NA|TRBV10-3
CAISEGQGPNQPQHF
TGTGCCATCAGTGAGGGGCAGGGCCCCAATCAGCCCCAGCATTTT
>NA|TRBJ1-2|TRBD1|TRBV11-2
CASTTPGQGNYGYTF
TGTGCCAGCACCACGCCGGGACAGGGCAACTATGGCTACACCTTC
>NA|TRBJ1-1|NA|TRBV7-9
CASSYIDTEAFF
TGTGCCAGCAGCTATATCGACACTGAAGCTTTCTTT
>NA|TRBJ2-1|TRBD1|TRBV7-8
CASTSGTASYNEQFF
TGTGCCAGCACCTCCGGGACAGCTTCCTACAATGAGCAGTTCTTC
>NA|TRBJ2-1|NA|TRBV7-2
CASSLRDGNEQFF
TGTGCCAGCAGCTTAAGGGACGGGAATGAGCAGTTCTTC
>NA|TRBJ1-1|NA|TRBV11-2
CASSLDPKPYTEAFF
TGTGCCAGCAGCTTAGACCCGAAGCCCTATACTGAAGCTTTCTTT
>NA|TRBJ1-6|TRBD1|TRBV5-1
CASSVGQGAYNSPLHF
TGCGCCAGCAGCGTGGGACAGGGGGCTTATAATTCACCCCTCCACTTT
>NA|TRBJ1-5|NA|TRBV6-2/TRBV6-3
CASSETGRQPQHF
TGTGCCAGCAGTGAGACAGGTAGGCAGCCCCAGCATTTT
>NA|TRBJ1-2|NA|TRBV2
CASRSEATRGYTF
TGTGCCAGCCGATCAGAGGCTACTCGTGGCTACACCTTC
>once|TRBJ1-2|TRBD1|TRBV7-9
CASSLGPGQAPGDYGYTF
TGTGCCAGCAGCTTAGGTCCGGGACAGGCTCCAGGGGACTATGGCTACACCTTC
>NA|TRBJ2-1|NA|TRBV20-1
CSARSLGLSIF
TGCAGTGCTAGATCCCTCGGTCTCTCGATCTTC
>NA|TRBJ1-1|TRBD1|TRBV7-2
CASKTGMNTEAFF
TGTGCCAGCAAGACAGGGATGAACACTGAAGCTTTCTTT
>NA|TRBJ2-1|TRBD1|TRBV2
CASSYRGRSSYNEQFF
TGTGCCAGCAGTTACAGGGGAAGGAGCTCCTACAATGAGCAGTTCTTC
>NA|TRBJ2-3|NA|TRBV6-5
CASSYSSRLSDTQYF
TGTGCCAGCAGTTACTCGAGCCGCCTATCAGATACGCAGTATTTT
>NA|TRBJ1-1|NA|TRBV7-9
CASSLDNTLRTEAFF
TGTGCCAGCAGCTTAGATAACACCTTGAGGACTGAAGCTTTCTTT
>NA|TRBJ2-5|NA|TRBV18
CASSPGVGETQYF
TGTGCCAGCTCACCAGGGGTTGGGGAGACCCAGTACTTC
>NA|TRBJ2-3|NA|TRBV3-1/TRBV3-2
CASSQDLATTKPDTQYF
TGTGCCAGCAGCCAAGATCTTGCGACAACTAAGCCAGATACGCAGTATTTT
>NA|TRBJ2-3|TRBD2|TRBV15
CATSTPSGRYTDTQYF
TGTGCCACCAGCACACCTAGCGGGAGGTACACAGATACGCAGTATTTT
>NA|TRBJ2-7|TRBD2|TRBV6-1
CASSELGLAGATLSF
TGTGCCAGCAGTGAGTTGGGACTAGCGGGAGCTACGTTATCCTTC
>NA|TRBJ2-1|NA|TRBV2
CASSEVRPPGEQFF
TGTGCCAGCAGTGAAGTCCGACCCCCCGGGGAGCAGTTCTTC
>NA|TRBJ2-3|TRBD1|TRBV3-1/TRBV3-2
CASSQAGQGAHTDTQYF
TGTGCCAGCAGCCAAGCGGGACAGGGGGCCCACACAGATACGCAGTATTTT
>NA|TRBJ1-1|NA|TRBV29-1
CSVGEGITTEAFF
TGCAGCGTTGGAGAGGGGATCACCACTGAAGCTTTCTTT
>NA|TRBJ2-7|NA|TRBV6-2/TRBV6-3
CASSYSKQRTLTLYEQYF
TGTGCCAGCAGTTACTCGAAGCAGAGAACATTAACCCTCTACGAGCAGTACTTC
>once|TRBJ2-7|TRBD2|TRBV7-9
CASSSGGTRPYEQYF
TGTGCCAGCAGCTCGGGGGGGACCCGTCCCTACGAGCAGTACTTC
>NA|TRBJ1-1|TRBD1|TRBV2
CASRTGGITTEAFF
TGTGCCAGCCGGACAGGGGGTATTACCACTGAAGCTTTCTTT
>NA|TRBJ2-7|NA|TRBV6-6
CASSQGGRGQYF
TGTGCCAGCAGCCAGGGGGGGCGGGGGCAGTACTTC
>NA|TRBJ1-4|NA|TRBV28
CASSSRMTRTLNEKLFF
TGTGCCAGCAGTTCCCGAATGACCCGCACCCTTAATGAAAAACTGTTTTTT
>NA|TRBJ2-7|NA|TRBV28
CASTQQGGLAIYEQYF
TGTGCCAGCACCCAACAGGGGGGACTAGCAATCTACGAGCAGTACTTC
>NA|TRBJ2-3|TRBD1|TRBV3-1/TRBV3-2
CASSQDLRQGYTDTQYF
TGTGCCAGCAGCCAAGATCTTCGACAGGGCTACACAGATACGCAGTATTTT
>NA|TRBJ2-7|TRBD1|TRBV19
CASSTTGGAGEQYF
TGTGCCAGTAGTACGACAGGGGGCGCGGGTGAGCAGTACTTC
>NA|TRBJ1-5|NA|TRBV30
CAWSVSGDQPQHF
TGTGCCTGGAGTGTCTCGGGGGATCAGCCCCAGCATTTT
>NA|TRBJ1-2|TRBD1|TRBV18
CASSSGQGALYGYTF
TGTGCCAGCTCATCGGGACAGGGGGCCCTCTATGGCTACACCTTC
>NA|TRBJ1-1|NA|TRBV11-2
CASSLVEGVTEAFF
TGTGCCAGCAGCTTAGTCGAAGGTGTTACTGAAGCTTTCTTT
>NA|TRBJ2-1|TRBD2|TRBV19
CASSLRTSGRAGGEQFF
TGTGCCAGTAGTCTACGGACTAGCGGGAGGGCCGGGGGTGAGCAGTTCTTC
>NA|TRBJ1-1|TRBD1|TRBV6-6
CASTDRGMKAFF
TGTGCCAGCACCGACAGGGGTATGAAAGCTTTCTTT
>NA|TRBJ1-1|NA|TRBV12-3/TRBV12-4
CASSAGFTEAFF
TGTGCCAGCAGTGCGGGGTTCACTGAAGCTTTCTTT
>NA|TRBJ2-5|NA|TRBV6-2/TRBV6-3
CASSYSDSRLGETQYF
TGTGCCAGCAGTTACTCAGACAGTCGTCTTGGGGAGACCCAGTACTTC
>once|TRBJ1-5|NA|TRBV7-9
CASADYNQPQHF
TGTGCTTCGGCGGACTACAATCAGCCCCAGCATTTT
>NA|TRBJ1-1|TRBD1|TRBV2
CASSVQGATEAFF
TGTGCCAGCAGTGTGCAGGGGGCGACTGAAGCTTTCTTT
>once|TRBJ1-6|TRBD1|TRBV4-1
CASSLPDRSPLHF
TGCGCCAGCAGCCTTCCGGACAGGTCACCCCTCCACTTT
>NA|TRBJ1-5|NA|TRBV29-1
CSVEVYYSNQPQHF
TGCAGCGTTGAAGTTTATTATAGCAATCAGCCCCAGCATTTT
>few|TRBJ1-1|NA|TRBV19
CASSGPGATEAFF
TGTGCCAGTAGTGGGCCAGGGGCCACTGAAGCTTTCTTT
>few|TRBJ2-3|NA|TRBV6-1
CASSEVHTSTDTQYF
TGTGCCAGCAGTGAGGTACACACTAGCACAGATACGCAGTATTTT
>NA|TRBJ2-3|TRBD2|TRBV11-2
CASSLLFISGSSTDTQYF
TGTGCCAGCAGCTTACTTTTTATCAGCGGGAGCTCGACAGATACGCAGTATTTT
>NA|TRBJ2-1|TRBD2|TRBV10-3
CATAGTSRRTNNEQFF
TGTGCCACCGCCGGGACTAGCAGGAGGACAAACAATGAGCAGTTCTTC
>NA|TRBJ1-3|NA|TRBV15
CATSRVEGRRNTIYF
TGTGCCACCAGCAGAGTAGAGGGTAGGAGGAACACCATATATTTT
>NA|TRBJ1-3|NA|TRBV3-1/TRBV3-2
CASSQAGNTIYF
TGTGCCAGCAGCCAAGCCGGAAACACCATATATTTT
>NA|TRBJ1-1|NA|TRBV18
CASSPLGTNTEAFF
TGTGCCAGCTCACCATTGGGAACTAACACTGAAGCTTTCTTT
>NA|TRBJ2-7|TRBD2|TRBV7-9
CASSVTTSGTREQYF
TGTGCCAGCAGCGTAACGACTAGCGGGACGAGGGAGCAGTACTTC
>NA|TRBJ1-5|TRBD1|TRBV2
CASSSGTGRSNQPQHF
TGTGCCAGCAGTAGTGGGACAGGGCGTAGCAATCAGCCCCAGCATTTT
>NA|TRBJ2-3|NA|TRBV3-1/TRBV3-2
CASSPVGTDTQYF
TGTGCCAGCAGCCCCGTCGGCACAGATACGCAGTATTTT
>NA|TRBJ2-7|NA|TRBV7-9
CASSLEGPGYEQYF
TGTGCCAGCAGCTTAGAGGGTCCTGGTTACGAGCAGTACTTC
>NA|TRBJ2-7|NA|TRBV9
CASSVGGRVAYEQYF
TGTGCCAGCAGCGTAGGGGGGAGAGTTGCCTACGAGCAGTACTTC
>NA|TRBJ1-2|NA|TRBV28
CASNSGPDGYTF
TGTGCCAGCAATTCAGGCCCGGATGGCTACACCTTC
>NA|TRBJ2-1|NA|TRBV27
CASSFQVTPYNEQFF
TGTGCCAGCAGTTTCCAAGTAACACCGTACAATGAGCAGTTCTTC